These 6 T cell receptor beta chains share one sample of origin, sequenced in a study of T cell responses to AZD1222 COVID-19 vaccine. The repertoire was sequenced with immunoSEQ multiplex PCR; TCRdb's copy has only in-frame clones and lacks some. This table holds about 120,000 clones, 87% found once. The starting material was peripheral blood, obtained on day 0 of AZD1222 vaccination. The receptors stem from an adult in good health.

The chain couples TRBV27 to TRBJ2-3; the match to TRBD2 covers 7 bases. This CDR3 is built from 15 residues. The junction had 5 bases not matched to a gene; V was cut back by 2 bases and J by 3 bases. Germline CDR1 MNHEY, CDR2 SMNVEV (reference sequence). CDR3 amino acids: CASSLVGGGTDTQYF. The CDR3 bases are TGTGCCAGCAGTTTAGTGGGGGGGGGTACAGATACGCAGTATTTT.

The V gene is TRBV5-1, the J gene TRBJ1-6; 9 bases are shared with TRBD1. This CDR3 is built from 16 residues. The junction had 7 bases not matched to a gene; V was cut back by 2 bases and J by 7 bases. CDR1 is SGHRS, CDR2 YFSETQ, per germline. CDR3 sequence: CASSFSSGTGNSPLHF. Written as DNA, the CDR3 is TGCGCCAGCAGCTTTAGTTCCGGGACAGGGAATTCACCCCTCCACTTT.

V gene TRBV2 combines with J gene TRBJ1-5, with D unclear. Trimming stripped 7 bases from V and 4 bases from J, with 14 bases between. Germline V gene data show CDR1 as SNHLY and CDR2 as FYNNEI. CDR3 length equals 14 residues. CDR3 coding DNA: TGTGCCAGCACCTTGACGGCCTCTAATCAGCCCCAGCATTTT. It specifies CASTLTASNQPQHF.

The rearrangement uses TRBV10-2 and TRBJ1-6, with D uncertain. The CDR3 is 14 amino acids. Looked up from germline, CDR1 is WSHSY and CDR2 is SAAADI. V shed 3 bases and J shed 9 bases, with 12 bases lying between them. The CDR3 spells CASSDVGSGSPLHF. CDR3 DNA: TGCGCCAGCAGTGACGTCGGGTCTGGTTCACCCCTCCACTTT.

The chain employs TRBV21-1 and TRBJ2-1; the tabulated D call, TRBD2, remains unverified against the DNA. TRBV21-1 is tagged as a pseudogene. The CDR3 extends over 10 amino acids. CDR3 in amino acids: CASRSVKQFF. CDR3 DNA: TGTGCCAGCCGGAGTGTGAAGCAGTTCTTC.

V gene TRBV29-1 combines with J gene TRBJ1-4; D call uncertain. The CDR3 sequence is 12 residues long. Germline V CDR1 and CDR2: SQVTM, ANQGSEA. Trimming took off 4 bases at V and 1 base at J, with 4 bases between the two ends. In DNA form, the CDR3 reads TGCAGCGTTGGTGGAACTAATGAAAAACTGTTTTTT. It encodes CSVGGTNEKLFF.